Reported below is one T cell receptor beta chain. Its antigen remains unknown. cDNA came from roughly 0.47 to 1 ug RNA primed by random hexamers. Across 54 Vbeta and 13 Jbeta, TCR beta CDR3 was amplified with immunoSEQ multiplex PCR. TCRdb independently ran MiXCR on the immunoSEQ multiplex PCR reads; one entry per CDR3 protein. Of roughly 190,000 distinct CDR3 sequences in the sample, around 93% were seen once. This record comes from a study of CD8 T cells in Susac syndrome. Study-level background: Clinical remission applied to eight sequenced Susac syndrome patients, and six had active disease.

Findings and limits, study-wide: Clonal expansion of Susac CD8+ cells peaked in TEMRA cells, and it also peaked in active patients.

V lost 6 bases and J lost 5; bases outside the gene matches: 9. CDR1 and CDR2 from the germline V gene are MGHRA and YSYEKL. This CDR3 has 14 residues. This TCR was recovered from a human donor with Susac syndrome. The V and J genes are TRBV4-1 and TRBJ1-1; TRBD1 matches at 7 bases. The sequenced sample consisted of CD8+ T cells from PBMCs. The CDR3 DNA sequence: TGCGCCAGCAGACGCACAGGGGCTGGTACTGAAGCTTTCTTT. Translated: CASRRTGAGTEAFF.